This TCR beta chain is from a study of T cells in Graves' hyperthyroidism and ophthalmopathy. RNA transcripts yielded amplified TCR beta CDR3 regions. During a first-round RT-PCR of the TCR CDR3, the HTBI primer set was used. One entry per CDR3 protein results from TCRdb running MiXCR on the multiplex PCR reads. This table has hundreds of thousands of distinct CDR3 sequences, 46% appearing once. CDR1 and CDR2 (germline): SNHLY, FYNNEI. This CDR3 has 16 amino acids. Trimming removed 0 bases at V and 10 bases at J, with 21 bases between. This TCR was sampled from a young woman with Graves' hyperthyroidism. The sequenced sample consisted of peripheral blood or thyroid tissue (not recorded which). The chain couples TRBV2 to TRBJ1-2; perhaps TRBD1 as D (6 bases). The chain's CDR3 is CASSEAGLGGLLDYTF. CDR3 coding DNA: TGTGCCAGCAGTGAAGCGGGGCTCGGGGGGCTCTTGGACTACACCTTC.